Reported below is one T cell receptor beta chain. The antigen remains unidentified. The CDR3 length is 15 residues. CDR1 and CDR2 (germline): KGHSH, LQKENI. V dropped 6 bases and J dropped 2 bases, with 16 bases sitting between them. This entry is derived from a study of early T cells in non-severe SARS-CoV-2 infection. Study-level findings and limits: Clonotype matching in VDJdb favored anti-spike CD8 responses and did not capture private and CD4 specificities.

Unique molecular identifiers were added to individual cDNA molecules. TCRdb re-analysed the 5' RACE reads in MiXCR, keeping a single row per CDR3 protein. This table holds some 110,000 distinct CDR3 sequences, 15% found once. The sequenced sample consisted of whole blood. The chain is built from TRBV18 and TRBJ1-1, with D hard to call. This sequence was found in an adult who was a healthcare worker with PCR-confirmed SARS-CoV-2 infection or an uninfected control (not recorded which). The CDR3 DNA follows: TGTGCCAGCTCTGACGAGGGCCGTGGTAACACTGAAGCTTTCTTT. Translation: CASSDEGRGNTEAFF.